The entry below describes one TCR beta chain. Germline V gene lookup returns CDR1 SGDLS and CDR2 YYNGEE. The germline V and J ends were trimmed by 0 bases and 6 bases, with 15 bases remaining between them. The CDR3 is 15 residues long. Assay used: immunoSEQ multiplex PCR; TCRdb lists only in-frame clones, some missing. The sample has about 64,000 clones, approximately 91% seen once. These data originate in a study of T cell changes during pregnancy in multiple sclerosis. The specimen was peripheral blood, collected in the second trimester of pregnancy. The rearrangement links TRBV9 to TRBJ1-1; the D gene is possibly TRBD1 (6 bases). This receptor was taken from a female donor with multiple sclerosis, enrolled in a pregnancy study. The CDR3 protein is CASSVAPGAEAEAFF. The CDR3, as DNA: TGTGCCAGCAGCGTAGCTCCAGGGGCGGAGGCTGAAGCTTTCTTT.